Listed below are T cell receptor beta chains from one sample, sequenced in a study of CD8 T cells in Susac syndrome. TCRdb independently ran MiXCR on the immunoSEQ multiplex PCR reads; one entry per CDR3 protein. The sample carries around 150,000 distinct CDR3 sequences, 85% to 95% recorded once. Material for sequencing was CD4+ T cells from PBMCs. These receptor sequences come from a human donor with multiple sclerosis. Both conserved end residues are part of each CDR3. A D gene is named only where the DNA matches it firmly. Where a row states a size, it is once, few, many or the class of an expanded clone; other rows omit it.

d_gene,abundance,j_gene,v_gene,CDR3aa,CDR3nt
.,.,TRBJ1-2,TRBV27,CASSFTGRSPYGYTF,TGTGCCAGCAGTTTTACGGGACGGTCTCCCTATGGCTACACCTTC
.,once,TRBJ1-4,TRBV5-1,CASSLGGKQLFF,TGCGCCAGCAGCTTGGGAGGGAAACAACTGTTTTTT
TRBD1,.,TRBJ2-5,TRBV2,CASSERGQGGTQYF,TGTGCCAGCAGTGAAAGGGGACAGGGAGGGACCCAGTACTTC
TRBD1,.,TRBJ1-2,TRBV23-1,CASSLGTGLLYGYTF,TGCGCCAGCAGTCTCGGGACAGGGTTGCTCTATGGCTACACCTTC
TRBD1,.,TRBJ2-7,TRBV20-1,CSANAGQVIYEQYF,TGCAGTGCAAATGCGGGACAGGTGATCTACGAGCAGTACTTC
.,.,TRBJ1-2,TRBV25-1,CASSQGSTYGYTF,TGTGCCAGCAGCCAGGGGAGTACCTATGGCTACACCTTC
.,.,TRBJ1-6,TRBV28,CASSTATALHF,TGTGCCAGCAGCACCGCCACGGCCCTCCACTTT
.,.,TRBJ2-5,TRBV20-1,CSARVPQVAQYF,TGCAGTGCTAGGGTCCCCCAAGTCGCCCAGTACTTC
.,few,TRBJ2-1,TRBV6-5,CASSYGANEQFF,TGTGCCAGCAGTTACGGCGCCAATGAGCAGTTCTTC
TRBD2,.,TRBJ2-7,TRBV28,CASSLGGTYEQYF,TGTGCCAGCAGTTTGGGGGGGACCTACGAGCAGTACTTC
.,.,TRBJ1-1,TRBV7-2,CASSFKDSSTTEAFF,TGTGCCAGCAGCTTTAAGGACAGCTCAACGACTGAAGCTTTCTTT
.,.,TRBJ2-7,TRBV19,CASSTALGRQYF,TGTGCCAGTAGTACCGCCCTGGGTAGGCAGTACTTC
TRBD2,.,TRBJ2-1,TRBV5-1,CASSLGLAGYLDNEQFF,TGCGCCAGCAGCTTGGGGCTAGCGGGATATTTGGACAATGAGCAGTTCTTC
.,.,TRBJ1-2,TRBV20-1,CSARDRQTPGKYGYTF,TGCAGTGCTAGAGATCGGCAGACGCCCGGGAAATATGGCTACACCTTC
.,.,TRBJ1-5,TRBV7-6,CASSLGPPQPQHF,TGTGCCAGCAGCTTGGGTCCGCCGCAGCCCCAGCATTTT
TRBD2,.,TRBJ2-2,TRBV20-1,CSATKLAGTGELFF,TGCAGTGCAACTAAGCTAGCGGGCACCGGGGAGCTGTTTTTT
.,.,TRBJ2-7,TRBV25-1,CASSDPTEAYEQYF,TGTGCCAGCAGTGACCCAACCGAAGCCTACGAGCAGTACTTC
.,.,TRBJ2-4,TRBV3-1,CASTGSGLAKNIQYF,TGTGCCAGCACAGGGAGTGGCTTAGCCAAAAACATTCAGTACTTC
.,once,TRBJ2-3,TRBV20-1,CSATASTDTQYF,TGCAGTGCTACGGCTAGCACAGATACGCAGTATTTT
.,.,TRBJ2-1,TRBV20-1,CSAQEQFF,TGCAGTGCTCAGGAGCAGTTCTTC
.,.,TRBJ2-3,TRBV24-1,CATSDRLGPTDTQYF,TGTGCCACCAGTGACCGACTAGGTCCCACAGATACGCAGTATTTT
TRBD1,.,TRBJ1-2,TRBV18,CASSLRDRENSEGYTF,TGTGCCAGCTCACTTCGGGACAGGGAGAATTCGGAAGGCTACACCTTC
.,.,TRBJ2-7,TRBV9,CASSVHPDTTTGQYF,TGTGCCAGCAGCGTGCATCCGGATACTACGACGGGGCAGTACTTC
TRBD1,.,TRBJ2-7,TRBV6-1,CASRPPGQEYEQYF,TGTGCCAGCAGACCCCCGGGACAGGAGTACGAGCAGTACTTC
.,.,TRBJ1-2,TRBV3-1,CASSLVQDSNFYGYTF,TGTGCCAGCAGCCTCGTACAGGACAGCAATTTCTATGGCTACACCTTC
TRBD2,.,TRBJ2-7,TRBV5-6,CASSPRTSGRRREQYF,TGTGCCAGCAGCCCAAGAACTAGCGGGCGGAGAAGGGAGCAGTACTTC
TRBD2,.,TRBJ2-3,TRBV29-1,CSVEGVSRVAGGTDTQYF,TGCAGCGTTGAGGGTGTATCCAGGGTAGCGGGGGGGACAGATACGCAGTATTTT
.,.,TRBJ1-6,TRBV30,CAWSTSINSPLHF,TGTGCCTGGAGCACCTCCATTAATTCACCCCTCCACTTT
TRBD1,.,TRBJ2-3,TRBV5-1,CASSFLGTGGMFTDTQYF,TGCGCCAGCAGCTTCCTCGGTACAGGGGGAATGTTTACAGATACGCAGTATTTT